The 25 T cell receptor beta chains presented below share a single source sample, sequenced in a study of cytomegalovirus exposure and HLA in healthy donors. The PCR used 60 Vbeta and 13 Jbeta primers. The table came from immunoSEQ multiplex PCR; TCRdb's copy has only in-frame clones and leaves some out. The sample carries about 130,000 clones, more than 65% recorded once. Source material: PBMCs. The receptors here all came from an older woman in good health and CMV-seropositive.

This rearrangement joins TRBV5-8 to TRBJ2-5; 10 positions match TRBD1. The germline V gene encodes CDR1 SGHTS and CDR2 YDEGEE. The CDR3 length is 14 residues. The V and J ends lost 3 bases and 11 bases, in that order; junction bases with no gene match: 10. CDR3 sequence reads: CASSSGQGNWEQYF. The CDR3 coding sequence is TGTGCCAGCAGCTCGGGACAGGGGAATTGGGAGCAGTACTTC. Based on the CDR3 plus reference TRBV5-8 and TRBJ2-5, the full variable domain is EAGVTQSPTHLIKTRGQQATLRCSPISGHTSVYWYQQALGLGLQFLLWYDEGEERNRGNFPPRFSGRQFPNYSSELNVNALELEDSALYLCASSSGQGNWEQYFGPGTRLLVL.

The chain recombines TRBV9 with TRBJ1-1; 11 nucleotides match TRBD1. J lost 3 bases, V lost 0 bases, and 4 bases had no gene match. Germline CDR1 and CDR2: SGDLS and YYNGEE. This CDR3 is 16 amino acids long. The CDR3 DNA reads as TGTGCCAGCAGCGTAGCTCCGGGACAGGGGGACACTGAAGCTTTCTTT. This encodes CASSVAPGQGDTEAFF. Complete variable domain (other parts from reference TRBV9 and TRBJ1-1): DSGVTQTPKHLITATGQRVTLRCSPRSGDLSVYWYQQSLDQGLQFLIQYYNGEERAKGNILERFSAQQFPDLHSELNLSSLELGDSALYFCASSVAPGQGDTEAFFGQGTRLTVV.

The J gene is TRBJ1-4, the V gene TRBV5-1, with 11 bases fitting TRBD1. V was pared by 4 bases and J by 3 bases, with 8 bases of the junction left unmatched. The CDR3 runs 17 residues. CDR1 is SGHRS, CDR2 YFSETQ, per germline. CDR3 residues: CASSLSDRGRPNEKLFF. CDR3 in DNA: TGCGCCAGCAGCCTCTCGGACAGGGGGCGGCCTAATGAAAAACTGTTTTTT.

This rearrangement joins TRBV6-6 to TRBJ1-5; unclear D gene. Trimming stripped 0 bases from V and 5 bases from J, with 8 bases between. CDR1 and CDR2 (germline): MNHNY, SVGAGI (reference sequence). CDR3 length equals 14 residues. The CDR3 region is CASSYSEAYQPQHF. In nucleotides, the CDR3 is TGTGCCAGCAGTTACTCGGAGGCTTATCAGCCCCAGCATTTT.

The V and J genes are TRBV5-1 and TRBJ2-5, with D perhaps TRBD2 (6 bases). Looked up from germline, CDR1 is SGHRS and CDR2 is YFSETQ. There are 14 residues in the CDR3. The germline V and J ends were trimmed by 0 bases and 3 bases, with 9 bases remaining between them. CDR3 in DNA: TGCGCCAGCAGCTTGGGGACTACCGAAGAGACCCAGTACTTC. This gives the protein CASSLGTTEETQYF.

The CDR3 loop reads CASSSGGDNSPLHF. DNA for the CDR3: TGTGCCAGCAGCTCTGGAGGGGACAATTCACCCCTCCACTTT. V is TRBV14 and J is TRBJ1-6; D is perhaps TRBD1 (5 bases). The length of the CDR3 is 14 residues. The V gene's germline CDR1 is SGHDN and CDR2 FVKESK. V lost 5 bases and J 7 bases, leaving 12 bases between the germline ends.

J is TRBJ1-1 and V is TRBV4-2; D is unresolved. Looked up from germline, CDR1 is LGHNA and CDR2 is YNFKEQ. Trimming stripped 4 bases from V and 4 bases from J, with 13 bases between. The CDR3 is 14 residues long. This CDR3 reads CASSPEYAITEAFF. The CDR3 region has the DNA TGTGCCAGCAGCCCTGAATATGCGATCACTGAAGCTTTCTTT.

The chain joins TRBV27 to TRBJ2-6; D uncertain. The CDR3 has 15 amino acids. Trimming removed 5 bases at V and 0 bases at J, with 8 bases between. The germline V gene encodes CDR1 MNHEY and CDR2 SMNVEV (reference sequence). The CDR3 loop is CASSRDISGANVLTF. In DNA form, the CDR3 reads TGTGCCAGCAGTCGAGATATCTCTGGGGCCAACGTCCTGACTTTC.

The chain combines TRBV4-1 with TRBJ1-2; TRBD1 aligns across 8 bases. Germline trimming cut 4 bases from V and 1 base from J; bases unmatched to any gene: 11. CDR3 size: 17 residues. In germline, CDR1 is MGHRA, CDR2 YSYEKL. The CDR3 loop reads CASSRSPGQGGNYGYTF. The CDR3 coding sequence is TGCGCCAGCAGCCGCAGTCCTGGACAGGGCGGTAACTATGGCTACACCTTC.

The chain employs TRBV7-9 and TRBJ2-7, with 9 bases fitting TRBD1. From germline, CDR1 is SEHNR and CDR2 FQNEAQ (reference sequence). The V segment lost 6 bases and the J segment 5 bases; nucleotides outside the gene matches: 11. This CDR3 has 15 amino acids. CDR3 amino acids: CASRGPGQGIDEQYF. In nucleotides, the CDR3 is TGTGCCAGCAGGGGACCGGGACAGGGAATCGACGAGCAGTACTTC.

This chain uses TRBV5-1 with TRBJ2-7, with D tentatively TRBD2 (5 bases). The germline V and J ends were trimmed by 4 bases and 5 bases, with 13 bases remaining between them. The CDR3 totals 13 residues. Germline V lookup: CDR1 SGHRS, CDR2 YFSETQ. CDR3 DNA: TGCGCCAGCAGCCTAGGAGGCGAAGACGAGCAGTACTTC. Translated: CASSLGGEDEQYF.

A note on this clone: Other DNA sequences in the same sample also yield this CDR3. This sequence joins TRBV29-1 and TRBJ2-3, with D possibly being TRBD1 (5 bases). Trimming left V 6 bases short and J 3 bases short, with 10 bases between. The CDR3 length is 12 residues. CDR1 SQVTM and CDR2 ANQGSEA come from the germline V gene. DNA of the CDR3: TGCAGCGTAGACCCAGGGACAGATACGCAGTATTTT. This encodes CSVDPGTDTQYF.

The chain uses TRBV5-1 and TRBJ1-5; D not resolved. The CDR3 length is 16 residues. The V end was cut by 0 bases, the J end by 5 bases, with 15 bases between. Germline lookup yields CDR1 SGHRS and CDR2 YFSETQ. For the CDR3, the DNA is TGCGCCAGCAGCTTGGGGACCGCATCGAGGGATCAGCCCCAGCATTTT. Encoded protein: CASSLGTASRDQPQHF.

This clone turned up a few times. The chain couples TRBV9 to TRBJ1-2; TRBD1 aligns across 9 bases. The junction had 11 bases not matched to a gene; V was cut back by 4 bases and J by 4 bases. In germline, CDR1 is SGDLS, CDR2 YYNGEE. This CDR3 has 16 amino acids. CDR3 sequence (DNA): TGTGCCAGCAGCCCTACAGGGGGCGTTTACCCCTATGGCTACACCTTC. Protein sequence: CASSPTGGVYPYGYTF. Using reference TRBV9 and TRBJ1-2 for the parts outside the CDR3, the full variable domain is DSGVTQTPKHLITATGQRVTLRCSPRSGDLSVYWYQQSLDQGLQFLIQYYNGEERAKGNILERFSAQQFPDLHSELNLSSLELGDSALYFCASSPTGGVYPYGYTFGSGTRLTVV.

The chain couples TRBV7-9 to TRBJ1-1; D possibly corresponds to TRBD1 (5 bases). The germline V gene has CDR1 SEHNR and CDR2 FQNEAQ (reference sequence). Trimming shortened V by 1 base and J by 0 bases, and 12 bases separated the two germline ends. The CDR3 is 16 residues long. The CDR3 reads CASSLEAGFVNTEAFF. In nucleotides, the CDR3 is TGTGCCAGCAGCTTAGAGGCAGGGTTTGTGAACACTGAAGCTTTCTTT.

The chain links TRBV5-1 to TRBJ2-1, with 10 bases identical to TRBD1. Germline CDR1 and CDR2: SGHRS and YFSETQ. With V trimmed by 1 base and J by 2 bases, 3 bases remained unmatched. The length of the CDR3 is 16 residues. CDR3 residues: CASSLRDRGTYNEQFF. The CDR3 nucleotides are TGCGCCAGCAGCTTGCGGGACAGGGGAACCTACAATGAGCAGTTCTTC. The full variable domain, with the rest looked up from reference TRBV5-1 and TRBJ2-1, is KAGVTQTPRYLIKTRGQQVTLSCSPISGHRSVSWYQQTPGQGLQFLFEYFSETQRNKGNFPGRFSGRQFSNSRSEMNVSTLELGDSALYLCASSLRDRGTYNEQFFGPGTRLTVL.

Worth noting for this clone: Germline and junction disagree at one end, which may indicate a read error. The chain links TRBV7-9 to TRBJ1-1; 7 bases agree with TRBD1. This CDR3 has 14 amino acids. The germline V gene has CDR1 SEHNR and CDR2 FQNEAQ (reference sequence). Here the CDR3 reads CSSSSRQGHTEAFF. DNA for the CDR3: TGTTCCAGCAGCTCACGACAGGGCCACACTGAAGCTTTCTTT. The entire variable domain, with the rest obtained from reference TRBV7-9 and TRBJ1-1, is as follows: DTGVSQNPRHKITKRGQNVTFRCDPISEHNRLYWYRQTLGQGPEFLTYFQNEAQLEKSRLLSDRFSAERPKGSFSTLEIQRTEQGDSAMYLCSSSSRQGHTEAFFGQGTRLTVV.

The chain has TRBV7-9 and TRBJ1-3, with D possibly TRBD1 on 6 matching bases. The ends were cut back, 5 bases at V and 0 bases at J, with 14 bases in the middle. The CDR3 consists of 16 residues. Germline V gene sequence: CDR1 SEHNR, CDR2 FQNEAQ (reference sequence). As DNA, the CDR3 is TGTGCCAGCAGCGATATTCGGACAGCCTCTGGAAACACCATATATTTT. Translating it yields CASSDIRTASGNTIYF.

In DNA, the CDR3 is TGCGCCAGCAGCCTTGGACAGGGGGGCGGCAATGAGCAGTTCTTC. Translating gives CASSLGQGGGNEQFF. The rearrangement uses TRBV4-1 and TRBJ2-1; 10 nucleotides align to TRBD1. The CDR3 has 15 residues. CDR1 is MGHRA, CDR2 YSYEKL, per germline. J was trimmed by 6 bases and V by 4 bases; bases with no gene match: 6.

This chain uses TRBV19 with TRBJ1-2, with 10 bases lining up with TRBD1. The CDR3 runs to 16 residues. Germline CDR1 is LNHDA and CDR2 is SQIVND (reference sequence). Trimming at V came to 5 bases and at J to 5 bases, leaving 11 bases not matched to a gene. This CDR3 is CASSPNRQGARYGYTF. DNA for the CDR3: TGTGCCAGTAGTCCCAACCGACAGGGGGCGCGGTATGGCTACACCTTC.

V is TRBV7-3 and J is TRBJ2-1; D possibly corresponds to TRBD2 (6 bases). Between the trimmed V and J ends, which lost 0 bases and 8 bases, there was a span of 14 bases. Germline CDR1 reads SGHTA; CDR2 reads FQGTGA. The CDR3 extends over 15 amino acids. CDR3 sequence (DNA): TGTGCCAGCAGCTTAACGAAAGGGACGGGGGATGAGCAGTTCTTC. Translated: CASSLTKGTGDEQFF.

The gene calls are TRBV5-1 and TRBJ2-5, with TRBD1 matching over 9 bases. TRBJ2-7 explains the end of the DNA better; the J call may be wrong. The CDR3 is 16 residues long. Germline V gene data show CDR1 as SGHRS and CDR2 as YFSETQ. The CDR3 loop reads CASSLAGTGTSYEQYF. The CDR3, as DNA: TGCGCCAGCAGCTTGGCCGGGACAGGGACCTCCTACGAGCAGTACTTC.

In DNA form, the CDR3 reads TGTGCCAGCAGCTTGCGTAGGGAGCAGGTTGAGCAGTTCTTC. It encodes CASSLRREQVEQFF. V and J are TRBV5-4 and TRBJ2-1; D may be TRBD2 (5 bases). CDR1 and CDR2 from the germline V gene are SGHNT and YYREEE (reference sequence). This CDR3 is built from 14 residues. The V gene lost 1 base and the J gene lost 9 bases, with 14 bases spanning the gap.

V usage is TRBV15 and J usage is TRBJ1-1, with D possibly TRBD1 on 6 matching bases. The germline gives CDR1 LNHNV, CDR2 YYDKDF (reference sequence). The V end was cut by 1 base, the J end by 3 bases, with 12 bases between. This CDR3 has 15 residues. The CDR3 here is CATSRAINRDTEAFF. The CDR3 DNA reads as TGTGCCACCAGCAGAGCCATCAACAGGGACACTGAAGCTTTCTTT.

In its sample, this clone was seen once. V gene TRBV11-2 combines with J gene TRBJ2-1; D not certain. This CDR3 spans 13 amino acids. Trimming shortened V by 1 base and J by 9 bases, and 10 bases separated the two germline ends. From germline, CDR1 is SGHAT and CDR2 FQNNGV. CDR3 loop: CASSLVMGVEQFF. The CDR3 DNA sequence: TGTGCCAGCAGCTTAGTTATGGGCGTTGAGCAGTTCTTC.